The 9 T cell receptor beta chains below come from one sample, sequenced in a study of spatial heterogeneity in lung cancer. TCRdb processed the 5' RACE reads anew with MiXCR; each CDR3 protein has one entry. The sample includes 50,000 or so distinct CDR3 sequences, 7.6% of them seen just once. This sample's time point: sample taken at primary tumor resection. Unsorted whole RNA of tumor, nontumor lung or frozen PBMC was sequenced. The sequencing here drew on PBMCs, taken at surgery. The receptors originated from a female donor with early-stage non-small cell lung cancer.

This clonotype showed up many times. The rearrangement links TRBV11-2 to TRBJ2-7; D may correspond to TRBD1 or TRBD2 (5 bases each). Germline V lookup: CDR1 SGHAT, CDR2 FQNNGV. The CDR3 is 14 amino acids. Trimming took 2 bases from V and 4 from J, leaving 12 bases between them. Written as DNA, the CDR3 is TGTGCCAGCAGCTTATCATTGGGGGAATACGAGCAGTACTTC. Amino acid sequence: CASSLSLGEYEQYF.

This clonotype is medium-sized (0.01 to 0.1%) by share. The chain combines TRBV6-5 with TRBJ2-3, with 7 bases identical to TRBD2. The CDR3 runs to 16 residues. V lost 0 bases and J lost 6; bases outside the gene matches: 9. Germline values: CDR1 MNHEY, CDR2 SVGAGI. CDR3 loop: CASSYSLLGGTDTQYF. In DNA form, the CDR3 reads TGTGCCAGCAGTTACTCGTTACTGGGGGGGACTGATACGCAGTATTTT.

This clonotype has more than one count but fewer than ten. V usage is TRBV7-2 and J usage is TRBJ2-3, with D maybe TRBD1 (6 bases). The CDR3 consists of 14 residues. V lost 5 bases to trimming and J lost 5 bases, with 14 bases between them. In germline, CDR1 is SGHTA, CDR2 FQGNSA. In DNA, the CDR3 is TGTGCCAGCAGCACTGGACAGAGGGGAGATACGCAGTATTTT. Its translation: CASSTGQRGDTQYF.

This clonotype was seen a few times. The chain joins TRBV6-5 to TRBJ2-1, with D hard to call. CDR3 size: 16 residues. Germline V gene data show CDR1 as MNHEY and CDR2 as SVGAGI. Trimming shortened V by 0 bases and J by 6 bases, and 15 bases separated the two germline ends. The CDR3 DNA is TGTGCCAGCAGTTACTCGACTTGGGGAAGGCGCAATGAGCAGTTCTTC. It is translated as CASSYSTWGRRNEQFF.

The sample holds many counts of this clonotype. V usage is TRBV7-3 and J usage is TRBJ2-5; the match to TRBD2 covers 11 bases. CDR1 and CDR2 (germline): SGHTA, FQGTGA. The CDR3 extends over 15 amino acids. The V gene end was trimmed by 5 bases and the J gene end by 2 bases; junction bases not matched to a gene: 4. The CDR3 coding sequence is TGTGCCAGCAGCCGCGCTAGCGGGGGGCAAGAGACCCAGTACTTC. Translated, it gives CASSRASGGQETQYF. The variable domain in full, with the rest retrieved from reference TRBV7-3 and TRBJ2-5, is GAGVSQTPSNKVTEKGKYVELRCDPISGHTALYWYRQSLGQGPEFLIYFQGTGAADDSGLPNDRFFAVRPEGSVSTLKIQRTERGDSAVYLCASSRASGGQETQYFGPGTRLLVL.

Details on this clonotype: An end of the junction differs from the germline gene, which may be a read error. The V and J genes are TRBV7-2 and TRBJ2-5; 16 bases line up with TRBD2. Germline values: CDR1 SGHTA, CDR2 FQGNSA. This CDR3 is built from 18 residues. The CDR3 is CASSGTSGGGLYQKTQYF. The CDR3 DNA sequence: TGTGCCAGCAGCGGGACTAGCGGGGGGGGATTGTACCAAAAGACCCAGTACTTC.

This chain joins TRBV20-1 and TRBJ2-5; D gene uncertain. V was shortened by 3 bases and J by 0 bases, with 8 bases between the two germline ends. This CDR3 contains 13 residues. Germline CDR1 is DFQATT and CDR2 is SNEGSKA (reference sequence). As DNA, the CDR3 is TGCAGTGCTAGGGTTAGTCACCAAGAGACCCAGTACTTC. Its translation: CSARVSHQETQYF.

This clonotype was observed at least ten times. This rearrangement joins TRBV18 to TRBJ1-4, with a tentative D call TRBD1 (5 bases). The ends were cut back, 3 bases at V and 8 bases at J, with 16 bases in the middle. This CDR3 region has 15 residues. Per germline, CDR1 KGHSH and CDR2 LQKENI. The CDR3 region is CASSPGPEKGEKLFF. The CDR3 DNA is TGTGCCAGCTCACCGGGCCCTGAGAAGGGGGAAAAACTGTTTTTT.

This clonotype was seen at least ten times. The chain combines TRBV7-2 with TRBJ1-6; D remains unclear. Germline loops: CDR1 SGHTA, CDR2 FQGNSA. The CDR3 totals 14 residues. V lost 3 bases and J lost 10, with 13 bases in between. In nucleotides, the CDR3 is TGTGCCAGCAGCTTGGACCCGGGGATCTCACCCCTCCACTTT. Its protein product is CASSLDPGISPLHF.